This T cell receptor (beta chain) is from a study of blood T cell repertoires in COVID-19. Study-wide context: Sites in the United States, Italy and Spain provided acute and convalescent COVID-19 samples. From T cells, B-cell-depleted T cells, or PBMCs came the material, which was cDNA or gDNA.

The ends were cut back, 5 bases at V and 5 bases at J, with 8 bases in the middle. This CDR3 has 12 residues. The germline V gene has CDR1 KGHDR and CDR2 SFDVKD. Measured with immunoSEQ multiplex PCR; TCRdb has only the in-frame clones, and not every one. The sample lists 150,000 to 200,000 clones; approximately 90% were seen once. The V and J genes are TRBV24-1 and TRBJ1-2, with D possibly TRBD1 on 6 matching bases. The TCR comes from a man aged 18-30 years with acute or convalescent COVID-19. Input material: peripheral blood. DNA of the CDR3: TGTGCCACCAGTGCAGGGGAGTATGGCTACACCTTC. Translated: CATSAGEYGYTF.